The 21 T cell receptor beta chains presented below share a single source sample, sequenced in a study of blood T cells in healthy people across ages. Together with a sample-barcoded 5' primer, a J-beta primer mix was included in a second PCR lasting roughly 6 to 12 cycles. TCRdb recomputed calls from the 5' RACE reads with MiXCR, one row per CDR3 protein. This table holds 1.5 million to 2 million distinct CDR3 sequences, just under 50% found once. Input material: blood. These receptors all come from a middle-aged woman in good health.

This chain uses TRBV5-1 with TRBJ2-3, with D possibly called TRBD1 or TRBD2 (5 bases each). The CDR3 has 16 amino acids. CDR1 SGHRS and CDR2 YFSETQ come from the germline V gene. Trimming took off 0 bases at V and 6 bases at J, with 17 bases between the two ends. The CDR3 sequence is CASSLGSASWGDTQYF. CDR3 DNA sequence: TGCGCCAGCAGCTTGGGATCGGCCTCATGGGGGGATACGCAGTATTTT.

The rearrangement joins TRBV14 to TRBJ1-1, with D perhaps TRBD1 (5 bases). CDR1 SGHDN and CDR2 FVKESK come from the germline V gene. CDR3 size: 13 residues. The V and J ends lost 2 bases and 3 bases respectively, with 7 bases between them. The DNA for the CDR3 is TGTGCCAGCAGCCAACAGGGTTACACTGAAGCTTTCTTT. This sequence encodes CASSQQGYTEAFF. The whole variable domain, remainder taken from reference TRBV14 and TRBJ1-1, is EAGVTQFPSHSVIEKGQTVTLRCDPISGHDNLYWYRRVMGKEIKFLLHFVKESKQDESGMPNNRFLAERTGGTYSTLKVQPAELEDSGVYFCASSQQGYTEAFFGQGTRLTVV.

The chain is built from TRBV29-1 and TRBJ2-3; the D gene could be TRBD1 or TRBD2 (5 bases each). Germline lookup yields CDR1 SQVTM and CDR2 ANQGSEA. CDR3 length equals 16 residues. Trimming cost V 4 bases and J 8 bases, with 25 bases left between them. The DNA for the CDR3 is TGCAGCGTTGTTGGCGTCGGGGCACGAGTTGGGGGTACGCAGTATTTT. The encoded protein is CSVVGVGARVGGTQYF.

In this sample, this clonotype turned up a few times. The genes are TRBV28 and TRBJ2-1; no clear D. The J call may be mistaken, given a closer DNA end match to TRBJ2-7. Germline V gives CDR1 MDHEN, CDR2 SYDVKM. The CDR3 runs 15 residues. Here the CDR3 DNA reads TGTGCCAGCAGTTCTACCCCGAGCTCCTACAATGAGCAGTACTTC. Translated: CASSSTPSSYNEQYF.

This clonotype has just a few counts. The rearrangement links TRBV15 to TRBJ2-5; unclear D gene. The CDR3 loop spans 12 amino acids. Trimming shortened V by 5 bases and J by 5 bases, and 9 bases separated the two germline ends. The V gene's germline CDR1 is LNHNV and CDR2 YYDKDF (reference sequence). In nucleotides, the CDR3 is TGTGCCACCAGCGCGGTTGGGGAGACCCAGTACTTC. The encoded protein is CATSAVGETQYF.

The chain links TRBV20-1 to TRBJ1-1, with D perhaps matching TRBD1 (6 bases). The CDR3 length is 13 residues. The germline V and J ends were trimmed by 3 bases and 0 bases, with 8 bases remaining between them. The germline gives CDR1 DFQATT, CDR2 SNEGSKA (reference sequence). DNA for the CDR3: TGCAGTGCTAGTTGGGGGCTGAACACTGAAGCTTTCTTT. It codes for CSASWGLNTEAFF.

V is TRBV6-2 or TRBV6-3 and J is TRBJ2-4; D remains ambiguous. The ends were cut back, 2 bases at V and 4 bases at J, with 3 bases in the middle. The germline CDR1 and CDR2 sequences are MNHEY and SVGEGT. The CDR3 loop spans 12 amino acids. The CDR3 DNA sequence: TGTGCCAGCAGTTACCATAAAAACATTCAGTACTTC. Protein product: CASSYHKNIQYF.

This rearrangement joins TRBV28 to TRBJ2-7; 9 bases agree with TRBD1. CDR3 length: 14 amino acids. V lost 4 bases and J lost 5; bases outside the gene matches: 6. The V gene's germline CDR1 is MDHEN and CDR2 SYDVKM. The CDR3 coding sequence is TGTGCCAGCAGTTGGGACAGGGTTAAGCACGAGCAGTACTTC. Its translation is CASSWDRVKHEQYF.

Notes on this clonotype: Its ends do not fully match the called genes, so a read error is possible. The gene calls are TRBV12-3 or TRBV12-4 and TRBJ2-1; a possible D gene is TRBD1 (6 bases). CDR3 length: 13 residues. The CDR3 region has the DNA TGTGCCAGCCGTTCAGGGGTTTACAAGGAGCAGTTCTTC. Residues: CASRSGVYKEQFF.

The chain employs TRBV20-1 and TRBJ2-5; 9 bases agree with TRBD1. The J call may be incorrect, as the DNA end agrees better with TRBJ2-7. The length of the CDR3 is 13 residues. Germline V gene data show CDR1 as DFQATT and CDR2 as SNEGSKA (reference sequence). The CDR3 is CSATSDRGNEQYF. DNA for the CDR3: TGCAGTGCAACCTCCGACAGGGGGAACGAGCAGTACTTC.

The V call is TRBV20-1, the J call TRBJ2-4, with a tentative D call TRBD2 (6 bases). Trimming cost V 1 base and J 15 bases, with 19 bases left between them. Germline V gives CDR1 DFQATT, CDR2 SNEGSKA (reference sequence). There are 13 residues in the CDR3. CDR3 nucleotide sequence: TGCAGTGCTAGAGTGGCACTAGCTGGGAACTGGTACTTC. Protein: CSARVALAGNWYF.

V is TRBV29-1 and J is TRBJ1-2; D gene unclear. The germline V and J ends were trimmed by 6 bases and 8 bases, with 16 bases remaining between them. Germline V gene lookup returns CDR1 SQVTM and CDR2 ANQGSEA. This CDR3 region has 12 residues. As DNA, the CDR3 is TGCAGCGTCGAGCCCACAGTTACCGGCTACACCTTC. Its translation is CSVEPTVTGYTF.

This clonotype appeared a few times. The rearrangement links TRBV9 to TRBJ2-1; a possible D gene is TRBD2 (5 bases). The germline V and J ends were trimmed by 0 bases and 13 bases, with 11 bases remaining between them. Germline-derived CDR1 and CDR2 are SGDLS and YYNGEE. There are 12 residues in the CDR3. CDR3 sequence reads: CASSVAGSAQFF. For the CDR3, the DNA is TGTGCCAGCAGCGTAGCTGGTAGCGCACAGTTCTTC. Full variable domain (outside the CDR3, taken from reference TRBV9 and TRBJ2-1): DSGVTQTPKHLITATGQRVTLRCSPRSGDLSVYWYQQSLDQGLQFLIQYYNGEERAKGNILERFSAQQFPDLHSELNLSSLELGDSALYFCASSVAGSAQFFGPGTRLTVL.

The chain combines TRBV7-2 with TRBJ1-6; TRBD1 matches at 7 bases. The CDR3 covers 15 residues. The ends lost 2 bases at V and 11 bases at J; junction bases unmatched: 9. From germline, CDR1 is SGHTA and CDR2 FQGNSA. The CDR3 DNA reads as TGTGCCAGCAGCTTAATCCGGGACAGTGATGCACCCCTCCACTTT. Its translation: CASSLIRDSDAPLHF.

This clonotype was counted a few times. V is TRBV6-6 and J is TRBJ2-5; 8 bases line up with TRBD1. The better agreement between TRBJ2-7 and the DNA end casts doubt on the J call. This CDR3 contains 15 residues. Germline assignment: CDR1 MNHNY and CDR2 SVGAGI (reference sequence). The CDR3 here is CASSSRQGLNAEQYF. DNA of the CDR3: TGTGCCAGCAGTTCGCGACAGGGGCTAAATGCCGAGCAGTACTTC.

The CDR3 DNA reads TGTGCCAGCAGTAACCGGGACAGGAACCCGGGTCGAGCAGCCCAGCATTTT. This codes for CASSNRDRNPGRAAQHF. The chain is built from TRBV6-5 and TRBJ1-5, with TRBD1 matching 8 bases. The CDR3 consists of 17 residues. In germline, CDR1 is MNHEY, CDR2 SVGAGI. Unmatched junction bases numbered 20, after V lost 5 bases and J lost 11 bases.

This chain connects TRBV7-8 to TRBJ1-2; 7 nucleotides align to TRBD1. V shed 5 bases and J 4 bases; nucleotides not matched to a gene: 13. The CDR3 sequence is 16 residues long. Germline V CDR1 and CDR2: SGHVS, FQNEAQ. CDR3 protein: CASSPPQPRDSYGYTF. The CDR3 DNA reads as TGTGCCAGCAGCCCCCCTCAACCCCGGGACAGCTATGGCTACACCTTC.

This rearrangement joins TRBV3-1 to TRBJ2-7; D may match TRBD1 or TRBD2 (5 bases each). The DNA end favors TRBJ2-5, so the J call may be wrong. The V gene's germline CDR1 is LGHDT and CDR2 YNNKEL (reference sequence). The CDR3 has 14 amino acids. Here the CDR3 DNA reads TGTGCCAGCAGCCAGGGGACCCAGCAAGAGACCCAGTACTTC. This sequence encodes CASSQGTQQETQYF.

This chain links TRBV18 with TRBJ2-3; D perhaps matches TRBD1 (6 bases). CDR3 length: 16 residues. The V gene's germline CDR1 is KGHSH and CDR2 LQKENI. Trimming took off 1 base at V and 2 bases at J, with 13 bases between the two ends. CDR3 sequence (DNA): TGTGCCAGCTCACCACAGACAAGGGGGACCACAGATACGCAGTATTTT. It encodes CASSPQTRGTTDTQYF.

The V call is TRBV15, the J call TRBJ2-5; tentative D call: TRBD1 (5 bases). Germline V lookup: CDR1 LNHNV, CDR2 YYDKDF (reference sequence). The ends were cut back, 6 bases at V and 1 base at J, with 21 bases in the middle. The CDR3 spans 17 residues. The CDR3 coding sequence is TGTGCCACCAGTCCCGAGATAAGGGGCGACCCCCAAGAGACCCAGTACTTC. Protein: CATSPEIRGDPQETQYF.

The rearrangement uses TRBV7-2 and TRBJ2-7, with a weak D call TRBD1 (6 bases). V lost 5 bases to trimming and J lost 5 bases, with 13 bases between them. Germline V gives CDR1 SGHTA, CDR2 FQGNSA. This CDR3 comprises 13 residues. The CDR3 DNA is TGTGCCAGCAGCCTGAGTTACAGGGACGAGCAGTACTTC. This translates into CASSLSYRDEQYF. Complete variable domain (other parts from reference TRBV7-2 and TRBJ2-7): GAGVSQSPSNKVTEKGKDVELRCDPISGHTALYWYRQSLGQGLEFLIYFQGNSAPDKSGLPSDRFSAERTGGSVSTLTIQRTQQEDSAVYLCASSLSYRDEQYFGPGTRLTVT.